This T cell receptor (beta chain) was recovered during a study of beta chain features in type 1 diabetes. The study, taken as a whole, reports: PCR might favor shorter templates, equally in patients and controls. A moderate, significant TCRB CDR3 shortening appeared in type 1 diabetes across four CD4+ subsets. Comparison showed that naive, central memory and Treg TCRB repertoires appeared more similar among patients than among healthy donors.

The study reverse transcribed the entire isolated RNA, so it sequenced expressed TCRB transcripts. TCRdb keeps only in-frame clones here, not all; method: immunoSEQ multiplex PCR. The sample records about 170,000 clones, 7% to 9% being singletons. This clone has ten or more counts. Its target is unknown. The CDR3 extends over 15 amino acids. The V gene's germline CDR1 is SGHTA and CDR2 FQGNSA. Trimming took off 5 bases at V and 1 base at J, with 13 bases between the two ends. Cells sorted by CD45RO/CCR7/CD25/CD127/CD95/CD27 comprised CD4+ naive, central memory, regulatory and stem cell-like memory cells.

The material sequenced was central memory CD4+ T cells from blood. The chain joins TRBV7-2 to TRBJ2-3, with D possibly being TRBD1 (6 bases). The source is a man between 18 and 35 years old with type 1 diabetes. The CDR3 coding sequence is TGTGCCAGCAGCCTGGGGACACCTCGCACAGATACGCAGTATTTT. It is translated as CASSLGTPRTDTQYF.